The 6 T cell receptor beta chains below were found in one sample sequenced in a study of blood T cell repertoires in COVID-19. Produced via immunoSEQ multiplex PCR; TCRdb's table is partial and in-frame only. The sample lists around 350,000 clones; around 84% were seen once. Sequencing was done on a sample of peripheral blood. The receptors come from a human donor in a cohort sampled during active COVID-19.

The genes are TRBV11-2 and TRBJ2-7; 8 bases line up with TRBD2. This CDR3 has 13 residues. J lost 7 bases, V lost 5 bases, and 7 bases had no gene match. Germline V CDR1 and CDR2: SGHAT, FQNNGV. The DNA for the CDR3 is TGTGCCAGCAGCCTGCTCATAGCGGGAGAGCAGTACTTC. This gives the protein CASSLLIAGEQYF.

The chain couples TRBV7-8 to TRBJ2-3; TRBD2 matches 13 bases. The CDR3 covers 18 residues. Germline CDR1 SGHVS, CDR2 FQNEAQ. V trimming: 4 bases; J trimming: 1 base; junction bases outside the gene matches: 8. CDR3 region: CASSSGLAGELGTDTQYF. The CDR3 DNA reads TGTGCCAGCAGCTCCGGACTAGCGGGAGAGTTGGGCACAGATACGCAGTATTTT.

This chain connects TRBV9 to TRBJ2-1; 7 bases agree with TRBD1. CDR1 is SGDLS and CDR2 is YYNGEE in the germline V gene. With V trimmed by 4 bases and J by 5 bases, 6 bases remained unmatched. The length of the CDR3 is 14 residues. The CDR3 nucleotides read TGTGCCAGCAGCTTAAAAACAGGGGACAATGAGCAGTTCTTC. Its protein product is CASSLKTGDNEQFF.

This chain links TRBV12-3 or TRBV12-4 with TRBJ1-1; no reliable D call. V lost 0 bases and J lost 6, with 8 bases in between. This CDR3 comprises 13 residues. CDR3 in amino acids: CASSLALRAEAFF. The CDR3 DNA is TGTGCCAGCAGTTTAGCGCTCCGGGCTGAAGCTTTCTTT.

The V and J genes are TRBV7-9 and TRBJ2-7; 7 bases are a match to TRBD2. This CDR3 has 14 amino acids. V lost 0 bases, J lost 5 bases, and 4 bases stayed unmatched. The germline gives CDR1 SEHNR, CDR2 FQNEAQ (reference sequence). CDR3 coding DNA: TGTGCCAGCAGCTTAGCTTTTGGGAGGGACGAGCAGTACTTC. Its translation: CASSLAFGRDEQYF.

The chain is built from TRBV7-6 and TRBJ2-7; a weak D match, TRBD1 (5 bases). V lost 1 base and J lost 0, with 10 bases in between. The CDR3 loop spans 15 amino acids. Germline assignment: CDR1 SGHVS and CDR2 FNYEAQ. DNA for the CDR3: TGTGCCAGCAGCTTAGGGACATTGAGCTCCTACGAGCAGTACTTC. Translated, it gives CASSLGTLSSYEQYF.